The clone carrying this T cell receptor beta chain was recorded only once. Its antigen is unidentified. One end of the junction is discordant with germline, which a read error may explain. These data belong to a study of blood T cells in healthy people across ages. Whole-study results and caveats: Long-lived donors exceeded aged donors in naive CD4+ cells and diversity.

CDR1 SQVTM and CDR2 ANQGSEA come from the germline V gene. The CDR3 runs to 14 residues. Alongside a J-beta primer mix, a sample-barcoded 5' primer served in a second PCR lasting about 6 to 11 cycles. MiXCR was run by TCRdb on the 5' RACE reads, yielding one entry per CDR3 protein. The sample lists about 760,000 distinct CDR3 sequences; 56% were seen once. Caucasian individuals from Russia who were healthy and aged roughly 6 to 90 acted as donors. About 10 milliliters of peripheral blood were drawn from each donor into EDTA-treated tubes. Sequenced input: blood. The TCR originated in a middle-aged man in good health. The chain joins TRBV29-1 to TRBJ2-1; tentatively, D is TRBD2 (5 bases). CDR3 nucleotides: TGCAGCGTTGAAGACGCCGGACTCAACAAGGAGCAGTTCTTC. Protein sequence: CSVEDAGLNKEQFF.